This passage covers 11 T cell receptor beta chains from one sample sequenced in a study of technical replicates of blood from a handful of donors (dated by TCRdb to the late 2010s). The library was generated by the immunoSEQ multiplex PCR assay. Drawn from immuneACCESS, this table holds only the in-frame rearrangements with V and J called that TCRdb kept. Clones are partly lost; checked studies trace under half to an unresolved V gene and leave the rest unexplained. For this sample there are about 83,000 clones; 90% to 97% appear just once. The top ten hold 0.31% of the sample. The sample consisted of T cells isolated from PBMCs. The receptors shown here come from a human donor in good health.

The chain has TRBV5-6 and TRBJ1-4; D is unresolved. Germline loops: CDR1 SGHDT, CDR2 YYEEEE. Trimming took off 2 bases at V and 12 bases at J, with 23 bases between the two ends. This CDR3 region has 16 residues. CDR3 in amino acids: CASSFLSGGRATELFF. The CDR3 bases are TGTGCCAGCAGCTTTTTGTCGGGAGGACGAGCTACAGAACTGTTTTTT.

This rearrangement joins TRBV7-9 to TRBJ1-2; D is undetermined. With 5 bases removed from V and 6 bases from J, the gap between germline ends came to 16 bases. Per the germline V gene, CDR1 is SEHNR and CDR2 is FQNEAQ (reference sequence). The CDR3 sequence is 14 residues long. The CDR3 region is CASSSGLPEHGYTF. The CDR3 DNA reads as TGTGCCAGCAGCAGCGGACTCCCCGAACATGGCTACACCTTC.

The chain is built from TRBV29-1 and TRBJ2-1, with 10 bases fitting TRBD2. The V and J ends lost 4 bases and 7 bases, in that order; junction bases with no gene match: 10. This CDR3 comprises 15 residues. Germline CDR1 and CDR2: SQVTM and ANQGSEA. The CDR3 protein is CSVVYGTSVDNEQFF. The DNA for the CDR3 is TGCAGCGTTGTATACGGGACTAGCGTCGATAATGAGCAGTTCTTC.

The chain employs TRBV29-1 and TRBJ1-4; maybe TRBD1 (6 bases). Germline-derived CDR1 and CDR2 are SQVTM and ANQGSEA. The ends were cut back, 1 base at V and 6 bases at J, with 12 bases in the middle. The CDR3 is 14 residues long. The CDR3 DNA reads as TGCAGCGTTGAAGTCCCGGGGGGCCATGAAAAACTGTTTTTT. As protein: CSVEVPGGHEKLFF.

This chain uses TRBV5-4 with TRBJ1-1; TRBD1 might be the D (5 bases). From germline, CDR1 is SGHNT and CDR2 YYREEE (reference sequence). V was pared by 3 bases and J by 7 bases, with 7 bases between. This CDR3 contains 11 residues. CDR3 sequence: CASSSQGEAFF. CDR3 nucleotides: TGTGCCAGCAGCTCCCAGGGTGAAGCTTTCTTT.

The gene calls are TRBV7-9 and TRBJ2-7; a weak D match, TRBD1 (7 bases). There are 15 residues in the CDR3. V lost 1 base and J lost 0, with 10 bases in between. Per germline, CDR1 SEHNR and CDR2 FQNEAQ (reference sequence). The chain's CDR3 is CASSLGQGGSYEQYF. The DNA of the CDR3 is TGTGCCAGCAGCTTAGGGCAGGGGGGCTCCTACGAGCAGTACTTC. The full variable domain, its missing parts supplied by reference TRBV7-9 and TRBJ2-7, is DTGVSQNPRHKITKRGQNVTFRCDPISEHNRLYWYRQTLGQGPEFLTYFQNEAQLEKSRLLSDRFSAERPKGSFSTLEIQRTEQGDSAMYLCASSLGQGGSYEQYFGPGTRLTVT.

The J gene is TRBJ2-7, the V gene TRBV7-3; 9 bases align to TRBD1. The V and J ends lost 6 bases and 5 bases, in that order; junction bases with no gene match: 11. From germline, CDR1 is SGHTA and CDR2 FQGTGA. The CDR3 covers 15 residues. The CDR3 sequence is CASRKPGQGGHEQYF. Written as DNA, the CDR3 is TGTGCCAGCAGGAAACCGGGACAGGGAGGCCACGAGCAGTACTTC.

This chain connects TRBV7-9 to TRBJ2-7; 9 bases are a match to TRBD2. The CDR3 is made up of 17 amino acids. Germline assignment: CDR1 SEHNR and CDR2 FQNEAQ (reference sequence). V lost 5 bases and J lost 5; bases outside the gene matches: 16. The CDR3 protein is CASSLPRREGIPDEQYF. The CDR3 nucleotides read TGTGCCAGCAGCCTCCCCCGGCGGGAGGGAATCCCCGACGAGCAGTACTTC.

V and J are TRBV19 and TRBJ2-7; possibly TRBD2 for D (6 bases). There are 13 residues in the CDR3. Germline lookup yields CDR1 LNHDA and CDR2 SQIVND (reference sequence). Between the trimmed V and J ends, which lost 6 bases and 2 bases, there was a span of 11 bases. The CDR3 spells CASSTGRTYEQYF. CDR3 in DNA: TGTGCCAGTAGCACCGGGAGAACCTACGAGCAGTACTTC.

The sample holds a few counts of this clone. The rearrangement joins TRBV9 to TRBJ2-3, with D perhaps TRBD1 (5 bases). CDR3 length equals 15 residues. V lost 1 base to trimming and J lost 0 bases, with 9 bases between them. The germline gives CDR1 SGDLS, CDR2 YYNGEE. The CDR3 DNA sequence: TGTGCCAGCAGCGTACGCCCAGGGAGCACAGATACGCAGTATTTT. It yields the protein CASSVRPGSTDTQYF.

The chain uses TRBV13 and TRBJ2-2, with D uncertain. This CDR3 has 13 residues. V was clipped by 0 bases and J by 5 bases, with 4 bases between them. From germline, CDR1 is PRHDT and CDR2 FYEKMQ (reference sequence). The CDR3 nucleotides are TGTGCCAGCAGCTTAGGCCAAACCGGGGAGCTGTTTTTT. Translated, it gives CASSLGQTGELFF.